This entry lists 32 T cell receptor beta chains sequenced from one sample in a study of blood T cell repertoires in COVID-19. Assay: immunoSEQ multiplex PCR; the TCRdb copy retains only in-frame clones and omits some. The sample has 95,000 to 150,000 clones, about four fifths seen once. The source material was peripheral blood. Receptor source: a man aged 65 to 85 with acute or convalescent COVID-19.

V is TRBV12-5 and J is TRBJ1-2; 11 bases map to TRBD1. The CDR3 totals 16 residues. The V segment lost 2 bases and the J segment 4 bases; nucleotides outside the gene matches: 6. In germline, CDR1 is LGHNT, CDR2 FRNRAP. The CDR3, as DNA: TGTGCTAGTGGTTTGCCTGGACAGGGGGCTATCTATGGCTACACCTTC. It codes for CASGLPGQGAIYGYTF.

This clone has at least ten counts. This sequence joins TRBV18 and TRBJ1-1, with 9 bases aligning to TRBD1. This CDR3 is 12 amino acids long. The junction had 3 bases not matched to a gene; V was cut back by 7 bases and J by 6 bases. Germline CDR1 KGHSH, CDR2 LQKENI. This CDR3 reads CASWDRVPEAFF. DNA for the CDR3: TGTGCCAGCTGGGACAGGGTGCCTGAAGCTTTCTTT.

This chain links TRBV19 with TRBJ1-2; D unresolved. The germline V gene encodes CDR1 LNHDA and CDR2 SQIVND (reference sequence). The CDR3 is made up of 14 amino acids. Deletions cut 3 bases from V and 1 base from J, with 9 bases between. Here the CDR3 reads CASSINSRNYGYTF. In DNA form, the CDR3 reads TGTGCCAGTAGTATTAACAGCCGTAACTATGGCTACACCTTC.

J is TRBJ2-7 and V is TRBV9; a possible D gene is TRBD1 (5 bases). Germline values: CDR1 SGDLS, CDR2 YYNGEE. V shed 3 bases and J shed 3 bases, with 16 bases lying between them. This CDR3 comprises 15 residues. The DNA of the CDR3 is TGTGCCAGCAGCGCCCAGGGTGGTGGAAGCTACGAGCAGTACTTC. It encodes CASSAQGGGSYEQYF.

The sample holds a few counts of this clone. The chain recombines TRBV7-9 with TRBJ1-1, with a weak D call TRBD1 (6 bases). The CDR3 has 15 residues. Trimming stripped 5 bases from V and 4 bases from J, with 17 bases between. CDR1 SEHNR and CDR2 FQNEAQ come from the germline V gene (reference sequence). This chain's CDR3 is CASSPLQGLATEAFF. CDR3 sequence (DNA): TGTGCCAGCAGCCCCCTACAGGGCTTGGCCACTGAAGCTTTCTTT.

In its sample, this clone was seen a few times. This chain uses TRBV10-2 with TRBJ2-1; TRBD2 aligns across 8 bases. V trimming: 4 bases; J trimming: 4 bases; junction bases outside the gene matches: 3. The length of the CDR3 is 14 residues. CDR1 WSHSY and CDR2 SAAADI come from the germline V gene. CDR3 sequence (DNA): TGCGCCAGCAGTGGTAGCGGGGTATACAATGAGCAGTTCTTC. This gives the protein CASSGSGVYNEQFF.

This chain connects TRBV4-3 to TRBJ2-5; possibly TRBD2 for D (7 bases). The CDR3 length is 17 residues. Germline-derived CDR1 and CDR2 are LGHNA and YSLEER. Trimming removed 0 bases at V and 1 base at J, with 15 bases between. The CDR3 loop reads CASSQEWWGGRQETQYF. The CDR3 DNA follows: TGCGCCAGCAGCCAAGAATGGTGGGGGGGCCGCCAAGAGACCCAGTACTTC.

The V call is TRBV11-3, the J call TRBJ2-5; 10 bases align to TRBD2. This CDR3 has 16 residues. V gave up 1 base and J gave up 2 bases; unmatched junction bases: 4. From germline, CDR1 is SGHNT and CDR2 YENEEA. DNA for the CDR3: TGTGCCAGCAGCTTAGTTGCTAGCGGGGGACAAGAGACCCAGTACTTC. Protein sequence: CASSLVASGGQETQYF.

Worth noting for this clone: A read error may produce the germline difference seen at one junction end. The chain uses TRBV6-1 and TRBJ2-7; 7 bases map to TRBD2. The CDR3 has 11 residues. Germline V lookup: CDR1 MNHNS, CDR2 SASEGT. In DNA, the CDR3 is TGTGCCAGCAGTGAATGGGAGGGACTCCGCTTC. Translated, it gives CASSEWEGLRF.

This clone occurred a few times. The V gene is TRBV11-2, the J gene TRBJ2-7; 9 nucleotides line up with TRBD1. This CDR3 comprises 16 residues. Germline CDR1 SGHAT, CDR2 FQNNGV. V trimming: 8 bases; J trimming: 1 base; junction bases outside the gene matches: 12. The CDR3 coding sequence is TGTGCCAGCTCCCCCGGGACAGGGATCCTTTCCTACGAGCAGTACTTC. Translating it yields CASSPGTGILSYEQYF.

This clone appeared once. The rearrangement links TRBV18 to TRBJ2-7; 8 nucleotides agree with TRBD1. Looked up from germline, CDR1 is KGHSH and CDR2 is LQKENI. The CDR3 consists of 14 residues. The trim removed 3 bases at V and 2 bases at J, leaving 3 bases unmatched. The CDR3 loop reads CASSPGQGPYEQYF. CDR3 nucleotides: TGTGCCAGCTCACCTGGACAGGGCCCCTACGAGCAGTACTTC.

CDR3 DNA sequence: TGTGCCAGCAGCCCGTTTAACTATGGCTACACCTTC. It specifies CASSPFNYGYTF. The chain has TRBV5-8 and TRBJ1-2; D gene uncertain. Germline CDR1 and CDR2: SGHTS and YDEGEE. This CDR3 spans 12 amino acids. V was pared by 4 bases and J by 1 base, with 5 bases between.

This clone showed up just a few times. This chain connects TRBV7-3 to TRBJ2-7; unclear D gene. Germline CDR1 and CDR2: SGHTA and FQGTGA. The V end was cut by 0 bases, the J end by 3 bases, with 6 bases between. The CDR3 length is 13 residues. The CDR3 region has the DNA TGTGCCAGCAGCTTAACCTCCGGCTACGAGCAGTACTTC. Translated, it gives CASSLTSGYEQYF.

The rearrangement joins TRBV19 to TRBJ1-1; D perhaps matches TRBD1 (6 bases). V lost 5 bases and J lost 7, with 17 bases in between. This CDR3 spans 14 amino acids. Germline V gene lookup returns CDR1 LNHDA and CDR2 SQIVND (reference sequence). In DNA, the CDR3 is TGTGCCAGTAGTCTCAACCAGGGGTTGGATGAAGCTTTCTTT. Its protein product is CASSLNQGLDEAFF.

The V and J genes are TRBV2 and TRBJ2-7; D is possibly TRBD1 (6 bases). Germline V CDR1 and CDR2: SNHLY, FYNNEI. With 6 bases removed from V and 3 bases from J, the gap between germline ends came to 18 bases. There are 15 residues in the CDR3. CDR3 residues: CASSNRDKRYYEQYF. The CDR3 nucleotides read TGTGCCAGCAGCAACAGGGATAAGAGATACTACGAGCAGTACTTC. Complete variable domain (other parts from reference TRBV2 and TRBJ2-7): EPEVTQTPSHQVTQMGQEVILRCVPISNHLYFYWYRQILGQKVEFLVSFYNNEISEKSEIFDDQFSVERPDGSNFTLKIRSTKLEDSAMYFCASSNRDKRYYEQYFGPGTRLTVT.

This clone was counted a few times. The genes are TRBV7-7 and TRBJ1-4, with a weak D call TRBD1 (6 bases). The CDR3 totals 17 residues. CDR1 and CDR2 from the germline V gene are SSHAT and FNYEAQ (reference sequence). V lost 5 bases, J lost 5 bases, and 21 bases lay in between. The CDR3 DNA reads TGTGCCAGCAGCCCGCACGGACCACCAGGGGCCAATGAAAAACTGTTTTTT. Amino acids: CASSPHGPPGANEKLFF.

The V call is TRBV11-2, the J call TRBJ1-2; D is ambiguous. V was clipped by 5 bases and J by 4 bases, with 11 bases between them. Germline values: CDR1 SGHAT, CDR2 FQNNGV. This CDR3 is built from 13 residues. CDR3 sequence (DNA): TGTGCCAGCAGCCCACTGAAGCCCTATGGCTACACCTTC. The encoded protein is CASSPLKPYGYTF.

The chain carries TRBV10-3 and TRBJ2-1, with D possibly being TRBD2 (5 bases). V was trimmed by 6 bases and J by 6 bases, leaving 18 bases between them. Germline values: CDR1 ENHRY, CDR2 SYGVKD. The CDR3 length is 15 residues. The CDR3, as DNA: TGTGCCATCAGATTGGGCCCTCCTGAGGGCAATGAGCAGTTCTTC. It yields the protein CAIRLGPPEGNEQFF.

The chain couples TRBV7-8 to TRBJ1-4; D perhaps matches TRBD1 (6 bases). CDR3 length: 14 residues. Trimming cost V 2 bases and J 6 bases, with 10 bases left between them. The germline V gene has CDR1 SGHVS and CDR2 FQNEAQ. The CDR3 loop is CASSLYRADEKLFF. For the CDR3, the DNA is TGTGCCAGCAGCTTATACAGGGCGGATGAAAAACTGTTTTTT.

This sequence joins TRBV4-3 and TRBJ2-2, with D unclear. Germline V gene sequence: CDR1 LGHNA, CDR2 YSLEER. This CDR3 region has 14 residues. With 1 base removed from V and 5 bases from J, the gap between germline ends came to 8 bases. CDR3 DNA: TGCGCCAGCAGCCAAGTTCGAGGAACCGGGGAGCTGTTTTTT. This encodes CASSQVRGTGELFF.

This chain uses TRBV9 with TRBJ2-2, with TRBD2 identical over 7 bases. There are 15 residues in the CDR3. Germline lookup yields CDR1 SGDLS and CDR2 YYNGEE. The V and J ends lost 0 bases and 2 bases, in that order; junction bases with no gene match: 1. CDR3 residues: CASSVAGLNTGELFF. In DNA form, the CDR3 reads TGTGCCAGCAGCGTAGCGGGACTAAACACCGGGGAGCTGTTTTTT.

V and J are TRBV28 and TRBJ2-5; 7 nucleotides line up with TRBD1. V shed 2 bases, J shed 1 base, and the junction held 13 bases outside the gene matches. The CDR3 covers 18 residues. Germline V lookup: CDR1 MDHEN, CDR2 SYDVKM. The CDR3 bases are TGTGCCAGCAGTTTACCACAGGGTCAGGGGGAACCCCAAGAGACCCAGTACTTC. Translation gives CASSLPQGQGEPQETQYF.

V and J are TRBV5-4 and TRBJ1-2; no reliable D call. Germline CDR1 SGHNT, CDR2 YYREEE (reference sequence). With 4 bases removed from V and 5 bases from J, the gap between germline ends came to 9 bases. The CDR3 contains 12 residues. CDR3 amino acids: CASSSALYGYTF. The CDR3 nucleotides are TGTGCCAGCAGCAGCGCACTTTATGGCTACACCTTC.

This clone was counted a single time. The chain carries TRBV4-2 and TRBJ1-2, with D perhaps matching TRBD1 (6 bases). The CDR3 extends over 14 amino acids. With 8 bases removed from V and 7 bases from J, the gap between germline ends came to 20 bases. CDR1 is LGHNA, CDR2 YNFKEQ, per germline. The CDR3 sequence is CASGTREQGFGYTF. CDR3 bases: TGTGCCAGCGGAACGAGAGAACAGGGTTTTGGCTACACCTTC.

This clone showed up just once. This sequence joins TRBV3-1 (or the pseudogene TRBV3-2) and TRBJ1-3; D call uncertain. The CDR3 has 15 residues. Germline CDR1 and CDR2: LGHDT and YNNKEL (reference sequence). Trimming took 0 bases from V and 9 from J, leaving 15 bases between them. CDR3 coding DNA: TGTGCCAGCAGCCAAGACCTGGAGGTGCCGGGCACCATATATTTT. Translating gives CASSQDLEVPGTIYF.

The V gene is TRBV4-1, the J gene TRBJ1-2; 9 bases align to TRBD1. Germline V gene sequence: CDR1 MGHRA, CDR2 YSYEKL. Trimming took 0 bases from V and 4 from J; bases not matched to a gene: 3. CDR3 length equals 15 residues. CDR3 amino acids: CASSQDGTGPYGYTF. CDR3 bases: TGCGCCAGCAGCCAAGATGGGACAGGGCCCTATGGCTACACCTTC.

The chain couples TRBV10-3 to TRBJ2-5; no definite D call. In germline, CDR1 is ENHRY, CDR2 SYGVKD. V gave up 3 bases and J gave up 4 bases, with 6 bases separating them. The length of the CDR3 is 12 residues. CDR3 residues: CAISDYPETQYF. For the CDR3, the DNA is TGTGCCATCAGTGACTATCCAGAGACCCAGTACTTC.

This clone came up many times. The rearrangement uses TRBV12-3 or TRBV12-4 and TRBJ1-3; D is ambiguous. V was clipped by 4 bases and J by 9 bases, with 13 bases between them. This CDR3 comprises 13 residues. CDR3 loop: CASSSWEGGTIYF. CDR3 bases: TGTGCCAGCAGTTCGTGGGAAGGAGGCACCATATATTTT.

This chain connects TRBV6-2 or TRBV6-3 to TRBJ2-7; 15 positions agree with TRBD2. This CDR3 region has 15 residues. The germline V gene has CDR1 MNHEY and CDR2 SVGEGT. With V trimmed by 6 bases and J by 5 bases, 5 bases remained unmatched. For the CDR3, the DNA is TGTGCCAGCAGCCGGACTAGCGGGGGGGTCCACGAGCAGTACTTC. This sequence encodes CASSRTSGGVHEQYF.

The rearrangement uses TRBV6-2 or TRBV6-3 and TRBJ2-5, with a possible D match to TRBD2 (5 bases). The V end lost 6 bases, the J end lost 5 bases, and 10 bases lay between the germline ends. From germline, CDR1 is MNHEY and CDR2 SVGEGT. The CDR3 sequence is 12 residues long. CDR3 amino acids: CASSPEEETQYF. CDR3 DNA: TGTGCCAGCAGCCCGGAGGAGGAGACCCAGTACTTC.

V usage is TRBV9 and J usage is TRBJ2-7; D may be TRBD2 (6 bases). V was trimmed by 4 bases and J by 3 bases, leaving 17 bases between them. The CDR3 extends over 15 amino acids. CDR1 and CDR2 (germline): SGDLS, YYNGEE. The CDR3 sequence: CASSSQPGRIYEQYF. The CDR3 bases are TGTGCCAGCAGCAGCCAGCCTGGGAGGATCTACGAGCAGTACTTC.

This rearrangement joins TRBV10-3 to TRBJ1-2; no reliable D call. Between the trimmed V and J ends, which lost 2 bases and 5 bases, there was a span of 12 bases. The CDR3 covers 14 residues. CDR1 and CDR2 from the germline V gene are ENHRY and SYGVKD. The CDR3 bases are TGTGCCATCAGTGAGGTGGCAGGATCTTATGGCTACACCTTC. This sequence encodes CAISEVAGSYGYTF.